This T cell receptor (beta chain) was identified during a study of blood T cells in healthy people across ages. Study context: Through template switching, about one barcoded beta molecule was captured per two T cells, as measured in model experiments. Findings of the study overall: Investigators viewed diversity estimates from one million T cells as underestimates, the study reported. In long-lived donors, naive CD4+ cell counts and diversity exceeded those of aged donors.

Using a J-beta primer mix together with a sample-barcoded 5' primer, a second PCR was run for about 6 to 11 cycles. In TCRdb, the 5' RACE reads were re-called with MiXCR into one record per CDR3 protein. Of around 670,000 distinct CDR3 sequences in the sample, approximately 30% were seen once. Germline CDR1 reads SGHRS; CDR2 reads YFSETQ. Trimming took 1 base from V and 1 from J, leaving 14 bases between them. This CDR3 has 16 amino acids. This clonotype showed up many times. The antigen is unknown. The sample was blood. The chain couples TRBV5-1 to TRBJ1-1; possibly TRBD1 for D (6 bases). This receptor was identified in a woman aged 80 or over in good health. In nucleotides, the CDR3 is TGCGCCAGCAGCTTGCGACCACAGGGCGGGAACACTGAAGCTTTCTTT. Amino acid sequence: CASSLRPQGGNTEAFF.